This T cell receptor (beta chain) originates from a study of blood T cell repertoires in COVID-19. The overall study: Samples taken during acute and convalescent COVID-19 were collected in the United States, Italy and Spain. PBMCs, B-cell-depleted T cells, or T cells provided the cDNA or gDNA that made up the material.

This CDR3 comprises 16 residues. Per germline, CDR1 LNHDA and CDR2 SQIVND (reference sequence). With V trimmed by 5 bases and J by 1 base, 9 bases remained unmatched. Patients from Seattle were sampled longitudinally, starting during active infection. Study processing details: Amplification with reference gene primers provided the estimates of nucleated cell counts. Assay: immunoSEQ multiplex PCR; the TCRdb copy retains only in-frame clones and omits some. For V, J and clone size, that table is used; D and trimming come from the DNA. The table shows 300,000 to 350,000 clones, with about 91% occurring only once.

This TCR came from a man between 25 and 39 years old with COVID-19, enrolled during active disease. The sample was peripheral blood. V and J are TRBV19 and TRBJ2-5; 8 bases map to TRBD1. The CDR3 is CASSLHAGGTQETQYF. CDR3 coding DNA: TGTGCCAGTAGTCTGCATGCAGGGGGCACCCAAGAGACCCAGTACTTC.